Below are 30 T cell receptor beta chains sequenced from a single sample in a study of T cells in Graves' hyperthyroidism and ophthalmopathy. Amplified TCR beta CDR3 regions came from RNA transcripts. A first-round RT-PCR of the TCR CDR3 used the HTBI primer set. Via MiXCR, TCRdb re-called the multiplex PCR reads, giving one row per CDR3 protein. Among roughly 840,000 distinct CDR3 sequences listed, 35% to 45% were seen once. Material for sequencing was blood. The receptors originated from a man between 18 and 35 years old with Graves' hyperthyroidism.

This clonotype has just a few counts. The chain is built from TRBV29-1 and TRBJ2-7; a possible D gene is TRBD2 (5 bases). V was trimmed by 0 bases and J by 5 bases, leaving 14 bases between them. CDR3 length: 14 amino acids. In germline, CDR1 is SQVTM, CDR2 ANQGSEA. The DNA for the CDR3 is TGCAGCGTTGAAGATCCCCCCTCCGGGGACGAGCAGTACTTC. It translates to CSVEDPPSGDEQYF.

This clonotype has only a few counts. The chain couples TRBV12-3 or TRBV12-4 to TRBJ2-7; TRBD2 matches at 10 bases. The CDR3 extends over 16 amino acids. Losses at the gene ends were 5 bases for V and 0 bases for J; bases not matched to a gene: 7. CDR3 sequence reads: CASSPRTSGLSYEQYF. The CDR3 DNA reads TGTGCCAGCAGTCCTCGGACTAGCGGACTCTCCTACGAGCAGTACTTC.

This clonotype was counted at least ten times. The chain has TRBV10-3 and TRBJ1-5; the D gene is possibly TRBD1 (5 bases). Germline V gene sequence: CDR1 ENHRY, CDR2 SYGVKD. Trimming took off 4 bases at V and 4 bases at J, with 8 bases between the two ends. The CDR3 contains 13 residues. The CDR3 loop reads CAISGSGNQPQHF. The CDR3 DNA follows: TGTGCCATCAGTGGATCAGGGAATCAGCCCCAGCATTTT.

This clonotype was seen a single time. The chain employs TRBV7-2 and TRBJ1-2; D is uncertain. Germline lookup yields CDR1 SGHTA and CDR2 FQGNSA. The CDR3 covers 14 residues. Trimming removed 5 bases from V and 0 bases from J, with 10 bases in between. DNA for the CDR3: TGTGCCAGCAGCGGGGTGAAAGCTAACTATGGCTACACCTTC. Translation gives CASSGVKANYGYTF.

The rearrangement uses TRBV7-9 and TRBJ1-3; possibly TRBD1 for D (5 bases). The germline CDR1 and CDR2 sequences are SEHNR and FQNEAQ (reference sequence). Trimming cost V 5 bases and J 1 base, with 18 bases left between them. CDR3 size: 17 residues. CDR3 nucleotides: TGTGCCAGCAGCCCCGGTTCAGGGCCACCGTCTGGAAACACCATATATTTT. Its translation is CASSPGSGPPSGNTIYF.

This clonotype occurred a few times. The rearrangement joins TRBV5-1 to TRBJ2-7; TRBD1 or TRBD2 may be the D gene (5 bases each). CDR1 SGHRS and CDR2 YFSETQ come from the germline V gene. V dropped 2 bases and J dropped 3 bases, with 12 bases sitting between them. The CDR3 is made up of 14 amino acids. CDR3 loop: CASSLEGKYYEQYF. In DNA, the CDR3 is TGCGCCAGCAGCTTAGAGGGGAAATACTACGAGCAGTACTTC.

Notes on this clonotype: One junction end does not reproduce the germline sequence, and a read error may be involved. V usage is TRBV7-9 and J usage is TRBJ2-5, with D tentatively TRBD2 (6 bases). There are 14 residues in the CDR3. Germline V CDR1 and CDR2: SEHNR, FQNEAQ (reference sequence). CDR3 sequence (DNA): TGTGCCAGCGGCTTAGCGCGGGGTGGAGAGACCCAGTACTTC. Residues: CASGLARGGETQYF.

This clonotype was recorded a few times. The chain's CDR3 is CASSALLTSSEQYF. As DNA, the CDR3 is TGTGCCAGCAGTGCGTTACTTACCTCGAGCGAGCAGTACTTC. The gene calls are TRBV7-2 and TRBJ2-7; D unresolved. The CDR3 has 14 residues. Trimming stripped 6 bases from V and 6 bases from J, with 18 bases between. CDR1 SGHTA and CDR2 FQGNSA come from the germline V gene.

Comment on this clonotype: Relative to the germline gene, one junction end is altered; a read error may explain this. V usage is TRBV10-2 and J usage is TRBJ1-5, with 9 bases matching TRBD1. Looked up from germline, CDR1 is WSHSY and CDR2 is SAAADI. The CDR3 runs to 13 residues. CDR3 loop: CATGTGIGQPQHF. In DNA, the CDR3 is TGTGCCACCGGGACAGGGATTGGTCAGCCCCAGCATTTT.

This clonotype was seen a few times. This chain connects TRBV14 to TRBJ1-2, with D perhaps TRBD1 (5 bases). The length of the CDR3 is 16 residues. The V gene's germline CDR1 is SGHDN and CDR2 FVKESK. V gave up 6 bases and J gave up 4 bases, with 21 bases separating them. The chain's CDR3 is CASRQKGGERGYGYTF. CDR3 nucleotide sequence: TGTGCCAGCAGACAAAAAGGCGGGGAGAGGGGCTATGGCTACACCTTC. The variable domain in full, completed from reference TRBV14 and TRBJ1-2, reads EAGVTQFPSHSVIEKGQTVTLRCDPISGHDNLYWYRRVMGKEIKFLLHFVKESKQDESGMPNNRFLAERTGGTYSTLKVQPAELEDSGVYFCASRQKGGERGYGYTFGSGTRLTVV.

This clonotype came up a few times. The CDR3 here is CASRGGVDPSYEQYF. CDR3 nucleotide sequence: TGTGCCAGTAGGGGCGGGGTGGACCCCTCCTACGAGCAGTACTTC. This chain joins TRBV7-2 and TRBJ2-7; D is perhaps TRBD2 (6 bases). V lost 9 bases and J 0 bases, leaving 18 bases between the germline ends. Germline V CDR1 and CDR2: SGHTA, FQGNSA. The CDR3 extends over 15 amino acids.

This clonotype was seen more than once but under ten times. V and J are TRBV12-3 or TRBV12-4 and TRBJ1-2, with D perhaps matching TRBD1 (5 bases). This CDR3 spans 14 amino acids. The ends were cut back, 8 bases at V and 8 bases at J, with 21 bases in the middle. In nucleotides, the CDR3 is TGTGCCAGCCAGCCCTCCCGGGGGGGTAACGGCTACACCTTC. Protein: CASQPSRGGNGYTF.

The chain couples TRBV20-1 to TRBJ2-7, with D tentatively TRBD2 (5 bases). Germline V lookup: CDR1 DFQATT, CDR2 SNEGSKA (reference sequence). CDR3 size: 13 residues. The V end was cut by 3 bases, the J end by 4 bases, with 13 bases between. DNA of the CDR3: TGCAGTGCTAGGGGCTCGGGGATATACGAGCAGTACTTC. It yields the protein CSARGSGIYEQYF.

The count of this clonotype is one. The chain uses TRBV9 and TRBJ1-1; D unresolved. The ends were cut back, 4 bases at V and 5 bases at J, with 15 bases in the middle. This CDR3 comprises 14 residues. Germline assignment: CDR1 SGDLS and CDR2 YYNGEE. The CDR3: CASSQVPNGTEAFF. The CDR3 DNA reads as TGTGCCAGCAGCCAGGTTCCCAATGGTACTGAAGCTTTCTTT.

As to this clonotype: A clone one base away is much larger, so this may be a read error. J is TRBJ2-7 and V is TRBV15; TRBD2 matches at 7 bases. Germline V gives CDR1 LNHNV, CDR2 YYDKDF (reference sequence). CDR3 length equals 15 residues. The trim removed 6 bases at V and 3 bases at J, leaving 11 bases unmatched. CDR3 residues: CATSKGRETVYEQYF. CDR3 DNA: TGTGCCACCAGTAAGGGGCGGGAGACGGTCTACGAGCAGTACTTC.

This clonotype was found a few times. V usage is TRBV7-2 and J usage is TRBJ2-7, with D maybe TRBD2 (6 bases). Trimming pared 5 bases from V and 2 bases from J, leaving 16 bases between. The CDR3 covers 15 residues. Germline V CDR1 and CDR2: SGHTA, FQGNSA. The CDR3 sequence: CASSQETSRPYEQYF. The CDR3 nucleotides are TGTGCCAGCAGCCAAGAGACTAGTCGCCCCTACGAGCAGTACTTC. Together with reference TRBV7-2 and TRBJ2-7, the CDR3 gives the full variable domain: GAGVSQSPSNKVTEKGKDVELRCDPISGHTALYWYRQSLGQGLEFLIYFQGNSAPDKSGLPSDRFSAERTGGSVSTLTIQRTQQEDSAVYLCASSQETSRPYEQYFGPGTRLTVT.

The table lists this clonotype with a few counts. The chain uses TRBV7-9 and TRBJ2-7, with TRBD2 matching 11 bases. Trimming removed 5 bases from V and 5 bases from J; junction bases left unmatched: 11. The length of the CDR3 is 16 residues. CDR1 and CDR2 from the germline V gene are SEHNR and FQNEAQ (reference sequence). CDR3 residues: CASSHRASGRNHEQYF. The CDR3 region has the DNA TGTGCCAGCAGCCACAGAGCTAGCGGGAGGAACCACGAGCAGTACTTC.

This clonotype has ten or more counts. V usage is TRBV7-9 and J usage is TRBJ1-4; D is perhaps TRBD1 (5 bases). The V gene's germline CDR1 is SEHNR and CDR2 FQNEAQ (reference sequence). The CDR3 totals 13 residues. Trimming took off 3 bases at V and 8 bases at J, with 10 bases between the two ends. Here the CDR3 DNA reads TGTGCCAGCAGCTTGGAGGGGTGGGAAAAACTGTTTTTT. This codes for CASSLEGWEKLFF.

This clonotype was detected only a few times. CDR3 nucleotide sequence: TGTGCCAGCAAATTACAGGGGACTAGCAATCAGCCCCAGCATTTT. Translating it yields CASKLQGTSNQPQHF. The V and J genes are TRBV12-3 or TRBV12-4 and TRBJ1-5, with 7 bases identical to TRBD1. The CDR3 length is 15 residues. J lost 0 bases, V lost 7 bases, and 6 bases had no gene match.

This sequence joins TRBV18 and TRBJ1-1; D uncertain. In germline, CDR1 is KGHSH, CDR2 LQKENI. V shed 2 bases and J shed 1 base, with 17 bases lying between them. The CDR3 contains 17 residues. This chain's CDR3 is CASSPTTAGWSNTEAFF. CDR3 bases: TGTGCCAGCTCACCAACCACTGCGGGGTGGTCGAACACTGAAGCTTTCTTT. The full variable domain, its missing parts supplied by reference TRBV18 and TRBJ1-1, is NAGVMQNPRHLVRRRGQEARLRCSPMKGHSHVYWYRQLPEEGLKFMVYLQKENIIDESGMPKERFSAEFPKEGPSILRIQQVVRGDSAAYFCASSPTTAGWSNTEAFFGQGTRLTVV.

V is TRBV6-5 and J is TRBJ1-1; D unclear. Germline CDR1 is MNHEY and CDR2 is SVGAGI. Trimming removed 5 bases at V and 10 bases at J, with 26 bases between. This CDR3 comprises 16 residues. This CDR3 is CASSEAGDLFPTGAFF. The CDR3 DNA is TGTGCCAGCAGTGAAGCGGGAGACCTGTTCCCCACCGGAGCTTTCTTT.

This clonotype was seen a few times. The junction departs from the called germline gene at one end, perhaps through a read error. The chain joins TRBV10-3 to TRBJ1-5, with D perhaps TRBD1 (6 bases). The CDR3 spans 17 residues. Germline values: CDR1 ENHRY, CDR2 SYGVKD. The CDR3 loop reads CASSFTGANRDGQPQHF. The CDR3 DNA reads TGTGCCAGCAGTTTCACTGGAGCTAACAGGGACGGTCAGCCCCAGCATTTT.

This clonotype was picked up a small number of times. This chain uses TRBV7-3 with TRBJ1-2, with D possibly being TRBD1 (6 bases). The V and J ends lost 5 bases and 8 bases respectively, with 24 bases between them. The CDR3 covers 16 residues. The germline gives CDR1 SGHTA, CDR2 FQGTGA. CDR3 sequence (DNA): TGTGCCAGCAGCGCCAAGGGGGACAAAAAGACGTGGGGCTACACCTTC. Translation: CASSAKGDKKTWGYTF.

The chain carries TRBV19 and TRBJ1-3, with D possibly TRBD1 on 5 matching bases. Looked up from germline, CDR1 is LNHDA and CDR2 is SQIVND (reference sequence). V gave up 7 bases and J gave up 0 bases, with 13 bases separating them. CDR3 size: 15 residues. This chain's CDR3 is CASNWDVSSGNTIYF. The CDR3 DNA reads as TGTGCCAGTAATTGGGACGTAAGCTCTGGAAACACCATATATTTT.

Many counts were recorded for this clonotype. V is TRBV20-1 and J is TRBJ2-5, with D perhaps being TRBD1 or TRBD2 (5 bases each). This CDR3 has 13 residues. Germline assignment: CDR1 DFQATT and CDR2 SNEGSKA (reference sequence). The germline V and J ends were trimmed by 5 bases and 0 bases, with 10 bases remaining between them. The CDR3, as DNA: TGCAGTGCTGTACCGGGACACCAAGAGACCCAGTACTTC. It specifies CSAVPGHQETQYF.

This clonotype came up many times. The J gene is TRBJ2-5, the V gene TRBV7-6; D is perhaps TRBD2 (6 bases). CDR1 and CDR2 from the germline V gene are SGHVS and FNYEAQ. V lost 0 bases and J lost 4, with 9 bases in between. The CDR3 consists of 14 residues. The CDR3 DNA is TGTGCCAGCAGCTTAGCCTGGGGAGGAGAGACCCAGTACTTC. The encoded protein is CASSLAWGGETQYF.

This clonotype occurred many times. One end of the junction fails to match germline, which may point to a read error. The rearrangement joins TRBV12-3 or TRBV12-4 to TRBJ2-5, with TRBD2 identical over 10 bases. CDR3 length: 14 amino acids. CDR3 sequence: CASTLAGETEPQYF. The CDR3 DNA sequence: TGTGCCAGCACCCTAGCGGGGGAGACAGAGCCCCAGTACTTC.

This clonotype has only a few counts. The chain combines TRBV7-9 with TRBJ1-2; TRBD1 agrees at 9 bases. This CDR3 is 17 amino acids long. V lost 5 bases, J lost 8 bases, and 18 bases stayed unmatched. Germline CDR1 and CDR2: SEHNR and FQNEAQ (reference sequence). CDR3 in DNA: TGTGCCAGCAGCCCTCAAGGGGGACAGGGCCATTTAAGCGGCTACACCTTC. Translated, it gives CASSPQGGQGHLSGYTF.

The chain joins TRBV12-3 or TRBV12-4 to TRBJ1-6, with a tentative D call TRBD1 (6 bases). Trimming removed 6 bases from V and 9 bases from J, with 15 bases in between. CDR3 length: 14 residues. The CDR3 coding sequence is TGTGCCAGCAGCACCACAGGGTACGGTTCACCCCTCCACTTT. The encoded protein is CASSTTGYGSPLHF.

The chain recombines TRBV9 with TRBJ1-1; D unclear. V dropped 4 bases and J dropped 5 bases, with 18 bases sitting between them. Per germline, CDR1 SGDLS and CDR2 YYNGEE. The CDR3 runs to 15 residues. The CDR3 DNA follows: TGTGCCAGCAGCCAAGATTGGCAGAGAGTTACTGAAGCTTTCTTT. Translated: CASSQDWQRVTEAFF.